These 14 T cell receptor beta chains originate from one sample sequenced in a study of early T cells in non-severe SARS-CoV-2 infection (dated by TCRdb to 2020 to 2023). Library method: 5' RACE. The reads were generated on a NextSeq 500. TCRdb reanalyzed the raw reads on its own, using fastp at Q25 for trimming and MiXCR for clone calling, and kept in-frame beta chains. Every CDR3 protein is listed once, alongside the most common genes and DNA of its rows. Within this sample are some 55,000 distinct CDR3 sequences, with over 9.5% of them counted one time only. The ten most abundant clones make up 2.5% to 3% of the sample. The sample comprised whole blood. These TCRs come from an adult who was a healthcare worker with PCR-confirmed SARS-CoV-2 infection or an uninfected control (not recorded which).

This clonotype was found many times. The V gene is TRBV7-9, the J gene TRBJ2-3; D remains ambiguous. V was clipped by 2 bases and J by 2 bases, with 2 bases between them. The CDR3 spans 12 residues. Germline V gene sequence: CDR1 SEHNR, CDR2 FQNEAQ (reference sequence). This chain's CDR3 is CASSLPTDTQYF. In nucleotides, the CDR3 is TGTGCCAGCAGCTTACCCACAGATACGCAGTATTTT.

This clonotype was recorded at least ten times. The rearrangement uses TRBV12-3 or TRBV12-4 and TRBJ1-2; D is ambiguous. Trimming took 4 bases from V and 6 from J, leaving 30 bases between them. CDR3 length equals 19 residues. CDR3 protein: CASSSSTLAPGKVADGYTF. The CDR3 DNA reads as TGTGCCAGCAGTTCGTCAACACTGGCCCCGGGTAAAGTCGCGGATGGCTACACCTTC.

In this sample, this clonotype turned up many times. The chain has TRBV7-6 and TRBJ2-1, with 11 bases aligning to TRBD2. This CDR3 is built from 17 residues. CDR1 is SGHVS, CDR2 FNYEAQ, per germline. V lost 7 bases, J lost 3 bases, and 11 bases stayed unmatched. CDR3 in DNA: TGTGCCAGCACCAGGGGTAGCGGGAGGGCCCACTACAATGAGCAGTTCTTC. It yields the protein CASTRGSGRAHYNEQFF.

This clonotype was counted many times. The chain combines TRBV29-1 with TRBJ2-2; D remains ambiguous. The V and J ends lost 4 bases and 0 bases respectively, with 9 bases between them. This CDR3 contains 14 residues. CDR1 SQVTM and CDR2 ANQGSEA come from the germline V gene. CDR3 amino acids: CSVALIANTGELFF. The CDR3 nucleotides are TGCAGCGTTGCATTGATCGCGAACACCGGGGAGCTGTTTTTT.

A word on this clonotype: Being one base from a much bigger clone, this may be a read error. The chain carries TRBV9 and TRBJ1-1; D is possibly TRBD1 (5 bases). The CDR3 consists of 13 residues. Germline V gives CDR1 SGDLS, CDR2 YYNGEE. CDR3 amino acids: CASSEDGGTEALF. The CDR3 nucleotides read TGTGCCAGCAGCGAGGACGGAGGGACTGAAGCTCTCTTT. Complete variable domain (other parts from reference TRBV9 and TRBJ1-1): DSGVTQTPKHLITATGQRVTLRCSPRSGDLSVYWYQQSLDQGLQFLIQYYNGEERAKGNILERFSAQQFPDLHSELNLSSLELGDSALYFCASSEDGGTEALFGQGTRLTVV.

The chain uses TRBV28 and TRBJ2-7, with no clear D. The germline V gene has CDR1 MDHEN and CDR2 SYDVKM. This CDR3 contains 12 residues. The ends were cut back, 6 bases at V and 6 bases at J, with 12 bases in the middle. The CDR3 loop reads CASSPPALEQYF. CDR3 DNA: TGTGCCAGCAGCCCCCCGGCCCTCGAGCAGTACTTC.

J is TRBJ2-7 and V is TRBV11-1; D is perhaps TRBD2 (6 bases). The germline gives CDR1 SGHAT, CDR2 FQDESV (reference sequence). The CDR3 spans 14 residues. The germline V and J ends were trimmed by 4 bases and 2 bases, with 12 bases remaining between them. The CDR3 nucleotides read TGTGCCAGCAGCTCTCTAGCGAAACCCTACGAGCAGTACTTC. This encodes CASSSLAKPYEQYF.

This clonotype has at least ten counts. V is TRBV5-5 and J is TRBJ1-5; a weak D match, TRBD1 (5 bases). The CDR3 has 15 amino acids. V was cut by 0 bases and J by 4 bases, with 11 bases left in between. Germline CDR1 SGHKS, CDR2 YYEKEE (reference sequence). CDR3 nucleotides: TGTGCCAGCAGCTTGGAACAGGCGGGGAATCAGCCCCAGCATTTT. Encoded protein: CASSLEQAGNQPQHF.

Only a few counts were recorded for this clonotype. CDR3 DNA sequence: TGTGCCAGCAGTTACGTAGGACAGGGGGCCGGTGAGCAGTTCTTC. Its protein product is CASSYVGQGAGEQFF. This chain links TRBV6-2 or TRBV6-3 with TRBJ2-1; 11 positions agree with TRBD1. CDR3 length: 15 residues. The V and J ends lost 2 bases and 9 bases, in that order; junction bases with no gene match: 6. Per the germline V gene, CDR1 is MNHEY and CDR2 is SVGEGT.

In its sample, this clonotype was seen once. The chain employs TRBV25-1 and TRBJ2-7; D gene unclear. Germline CDR1 MGHDK, CDR2 SYGVNS. V lost 8 bases, J lost 5 bases, and 10 bases lay in between. CDR3 size: 11 residues. CDR3 loop: CASQTIDEQYF. As DNA, the CDR3 is TGTGCCAGCCAAACGATAGACGAGCAGTACTTC.

This clonotype was recorded many times. The chain uses TRBV18 and TRBJ2-5, with D maybe TRBD2 (7 bases). This CDR3 has 16 amino acids. Germline V gene data show CDR1 as KGHSH and CDR2 as LQKENI. The ends were cut back, 1 base at V and 1 base at J, with 13 bases in the middle. The CDR3 nucleotides read TGTGCCAGCTCACCACTAGGGGGGGCTGGCCAAGAGACCCAGTACTTC. It codes for CASSPLGGAGQETQYF.

Ten or more counts support this clonotype. This chain joins TRBV2 and TRBJ1-5, with TRBD1 as a possible D gene (5 bases). The CDR3 has 17 amino acids. Germline assignment: CDR1 SNHLY and CDR2 FYNNEI. V was clipped by 6 bases and J by 3 bases, with 21 bases between them. The CDR3 nucleotides are TGTGCCAGCAGGGCGGGGGATCCTCCTAGTGCCAATCAGCCCCAGCATTTT. This translates into CASRAGDPPSANQPQHF. The full variable domain, in which reference TRBV2 and TRBJ1-5 provide the parts outside the CDR3, is EPEVTQTPSHQVTQMGQEVILRCVPISNHLYFYWYRQILGQKVEFLVSFYNNEISEKSEIFDDQFSVERPDGSNFTLKIRSTKLEDSAMYFCASRAGDPPSANQPQHFGDGTRLSIL.

The table lists this clonotype with a few counts. This chain joins TRBV24-1 and TRBJ2-1; a possible D gene is TRBD1 (6 bases). The CDR3 loop spans 15 amino acids. V shed 2 bases and J shed 8 bases, with 15 bases lying between them. From germline, CDR1 is KGHDR and CDR2 SFDVKD. The CDR3 nucleotides read TGTGCCACCAGTGATTCCCCCCCACAGGGATATGAGCAGTTCTTC. This encodes CATSDSPPQGYEQFF.

In its sample, this clonotype was seen many times. The chain recombines TRBV30 with TRBJ2-7; no clear D. This CDR3 is 12 amino acids long. The V end was cut by 2 bases, the J end by 4 bases, with 9 bases between. Germline V gene data show CDR1 as GTSNPN and CDR2 as SVGIG (reference sequence). In nucleotides, the CDR3 is TGTGCCTGGAGTTACAACGGATACGAGCAGTACTTC. It is translated as CAWSYNGYEQYF.